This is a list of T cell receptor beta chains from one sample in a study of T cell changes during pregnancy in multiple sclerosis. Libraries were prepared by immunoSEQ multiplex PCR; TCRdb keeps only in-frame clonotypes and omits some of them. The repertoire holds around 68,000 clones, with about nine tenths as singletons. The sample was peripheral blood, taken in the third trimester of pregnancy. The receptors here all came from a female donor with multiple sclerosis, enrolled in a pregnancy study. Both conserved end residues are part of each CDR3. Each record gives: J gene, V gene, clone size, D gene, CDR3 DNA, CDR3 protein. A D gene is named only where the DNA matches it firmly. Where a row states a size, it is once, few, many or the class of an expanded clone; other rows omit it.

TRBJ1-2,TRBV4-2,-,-,TGTGCCAGCAGCCAAGGACAGGCGAGCTTCTATGGCTACACCTTC,CASSQGQASFYGYTF
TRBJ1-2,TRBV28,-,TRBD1,TGTGCCAGCAGTTTACAGACAGGGGGCTACACCTTC,CASSLQTGGYTF
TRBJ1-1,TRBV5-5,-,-,TGTGCCAGCAGTATATCGAACACTGAAGCTTTCTTT,CASSISNTEAFF
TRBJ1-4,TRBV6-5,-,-,TGTGCCAGCAGTCGGACAGAGAATGAAAAACTGTTTTTT,CASSRTENEKLFF
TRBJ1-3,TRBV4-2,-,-,TGTGCCAGCAGCCAAGGGTACCCTTCCCTGTCTTCGCCCCTCTACTCTGGAAACACCATATATTTT,CASSQGYPSLSSPLYSGNTIYF
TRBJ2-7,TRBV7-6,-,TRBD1,TGTGCCAGCAGCCCCCTCGACAGGGCCTTGGGAGAGCAGTACTTC,CASSPLDRALGEQYF
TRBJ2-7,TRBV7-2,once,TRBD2,TGTGCCAGCAGCTTGGGACTAGCGGGCGACGAGCAGTACTTC,CASSLGLAGDEQYF
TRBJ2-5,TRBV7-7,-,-,TGTGCCAGCAGCTTAGCTGAGTCGGCTCTAGGGGTCGACCAGTACTTC,CASSLAESALGVDQYF
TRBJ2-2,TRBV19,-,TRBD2,TGTGCCAGTAACCCCGGGACTAGCGGGAGAATCGTCGGGGAGCTGTTTTTT,CASNPGTSGRIVGELFF
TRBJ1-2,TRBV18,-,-,TGTGCCAGCTCACCGGCAGGCGAGGGCGGATATGGCTACACCTTC,CASSPAGEGGYGYTF
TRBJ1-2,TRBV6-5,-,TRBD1,TGTGCCAGCAGTTTAGGGACAGGGGGCTCGGACTATGGCTACACCTTC,CASSLGTGGSDYGYTF
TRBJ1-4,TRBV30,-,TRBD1,TGTGCCTGGAGCTTGGGACAAACCCGGGACAGAAATTTT,CAWSLGQTRDRNF
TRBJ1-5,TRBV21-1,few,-,TGTGCCAGCAGTCCCGAGCCTTCGGAGCCCCAGCATTTT,CASSPEPSEPQHF
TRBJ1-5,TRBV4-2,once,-,TGTGCCAGCAGCCAAGTATTCGGGGGACCTTATTTTCTCGGTCAGCCCCAGCATTTT,CASSQVFGGPYFLGQPQHF
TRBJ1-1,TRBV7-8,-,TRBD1,TGTGCCAGCAGCTCCCAATTGACAGGGGGCACTGAAGCTTTCTTT,CASSSQLTGGTEAFF
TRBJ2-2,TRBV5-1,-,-,TGCGCCAGCAGCTTTACGGGCGGAACCGAGGGCACCGGGGAGCTGTTTTTT,CASSFTGGTEGTGELFF
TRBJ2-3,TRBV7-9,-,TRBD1,TGTGCCAGCAGCTTCTTAATAAGCCATGGGACAGGGGGCAATACGCAGTATTTT,CASSFLISHGTGGNTQYF
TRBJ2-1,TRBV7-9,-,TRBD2,TGTGCCAGCAGCTTAGGTCCCGGCCGGGGGGAAACTTTGTATGAGCAGTTCTTC,CASSLGPGRGETLYEQFF
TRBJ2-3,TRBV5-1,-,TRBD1,TGCGAACCTGACAGGGGGTCGTCGAGTACGCAGTATTTT,CEPDRGSSSTQYF
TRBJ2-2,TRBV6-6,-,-,TGTGCCAGCAGTTACTCTAGCGACACCGGGGAGCTGTTTTTT,CASSYSSDTGELFF
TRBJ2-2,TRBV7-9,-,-,TGTGCCAGCAGCGCACGCGAGCCGGACACCGGGGAGCTGTTTTTT,CASSAREPDTGELFF
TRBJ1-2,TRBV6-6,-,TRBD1,TGTGCCAGCAGTTACGAGGGACAGGGGGCGCGGGGCTACACCTTC,CASSYEGQGARGYTF
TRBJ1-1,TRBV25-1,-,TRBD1,TGTGCCAGCAGCCGGACAGGGGAGAACACTGAAGCTTTCTTT,CASSRTGENTEAFF
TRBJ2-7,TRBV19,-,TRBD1,TGTGCCAGTAGTAGACCCGGGACAGGGGGCTCCTACGAGCAGTACTTC,CASSRPGTGGSYEQYF
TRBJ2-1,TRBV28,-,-,TGTGCCAGCAGTTTGAGCAATGAGCAGTTCTTC,CASSLSNEQFF
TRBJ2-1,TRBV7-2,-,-,TGTGCCAGCCGGGAAGGGATTCTTAAGTTGAATGAGCAGTTCTTC,CASREGILKLNEQFF
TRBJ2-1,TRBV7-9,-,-,TGTGCCAGCAGCTTTTTGGCCCGCGGGGGCCGCAATGAGCAGTTCTTC,CASSFLARGGRNEQFF
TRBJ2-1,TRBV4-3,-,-,TGCGCCAGCAGCCAATTGCAGGGTTACAATGAGCAGTTCTTC,CASSQLQGYNEQFF
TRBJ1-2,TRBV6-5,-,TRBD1,TGTGCCAGCAGTTATCACATACAGGGGGATGTGGATGGCTACACCTTC,CASSYHIQGDVDGYTF
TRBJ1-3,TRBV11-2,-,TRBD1,TGTGCCAGCAGCGATGGGACAGCCTCTGGAAACACCATATATTTT,CASSDGTASGNTIYF
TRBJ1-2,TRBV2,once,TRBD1,TGTGCCAGCAGCGGGGACAGAAGTAACACCTATGGCTACACCTTC,CASSGDRSNTYGYTF
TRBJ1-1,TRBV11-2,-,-,TGTGCCAGCAGCTTAGCCGGGGTCGTAGCTTTCTTT,CASSLAGVVAFF
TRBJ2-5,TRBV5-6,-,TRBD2,TGTGCCAGCAGCTTTTTACCGGCGGGGGAGCCCCCAGAGACCCAGTACTTC,CASSFLPAGEPPETQYF
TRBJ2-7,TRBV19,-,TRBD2,TGTGCCAGAGCCGGGACTAGCGCGAGCGAGCAGTACTTC,CARAGTSASEQYF
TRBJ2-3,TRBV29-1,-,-,TGCAGCGTTGAAGGGCAATCAGATACGCAGTATTTT,CSVEGQSDTQYF
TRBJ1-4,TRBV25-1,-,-,TGTGCCAGCAGTGAATTCCGGGGTGGAAAACTGTTTTTT,CASSEFRGGKLFF
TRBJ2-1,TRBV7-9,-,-,TGTGCCAGCAGCTTAGAGTGGGAGGTTCATGAGCAGTTCTTC,CASSLEWEVHEQFF
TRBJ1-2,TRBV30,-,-,TGTGCCTGGAGTGTGCGGGGACGGGGCTATGGCTACACCTTC,CAWSVRGRGYGYTF
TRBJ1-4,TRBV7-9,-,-,TGTGCCAGCAGCTTTGAGGGGGACAATGAAAAACTGTTTTTT,CASSFEGDNEKLFF
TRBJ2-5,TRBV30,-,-,TGTGCCTGGAGTCTAGACTCCTCAGCGGAGACCCAGTACTTC,CAWSLDSSAETQYF
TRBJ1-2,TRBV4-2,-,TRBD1,TGTGCCAGCAGCCAAGCTGGGACAGACGCTAACTATGGCTACACCTTC,CASSQAGTDANYGYTF
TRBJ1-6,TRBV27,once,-,TGTGCCAGCAGGGGGCGGGGGTCACCCCTCCACTTT,CASRGRGSPLHF
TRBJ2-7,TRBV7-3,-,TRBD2,TGTGCCAGCAGCTATAGCGGGGGCTCCTACGAGCAGTACTTC,CASSYSGGSYEQYF
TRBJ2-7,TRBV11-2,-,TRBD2,TGTGCCAGCAGCTTATCACTACTAGCGGGAGTATCCGAGCAGTACTTC,CASSLSLLAGVSEQYF
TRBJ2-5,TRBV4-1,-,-,TGCGCCAGCAGCCTAGAGCCAGGGAGGGAGACCCAGTACTTC,CASSLEPGRETQYF
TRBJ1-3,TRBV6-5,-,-,TGTGCCAGCACGGAACAGGGCGGAAACACCATATATTTT,CASTEQGGNTIYF
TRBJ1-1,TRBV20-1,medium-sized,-,TGCAGTGCCAATAGCAACACTGAAGCTTTCTTT,CSANSNTEAFF
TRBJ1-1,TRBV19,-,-,TGTGCCAGTAGTATGGGCAGGCAAAACACTGAAGCTTTCTTT,CASSMGRQNTEAFF
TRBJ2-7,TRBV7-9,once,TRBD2,TGTGCCAGTTCTGGCGGGAGTCGTATCTACGAGCAGTACTTC,CASSGGSRIYEQYF
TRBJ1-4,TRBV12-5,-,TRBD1,TGTGCTAGTGGTCTGGACGGGACAGGGAATGAAAAACTGTTTTTT,CASGLDGTGNEKLFF
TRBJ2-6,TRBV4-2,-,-,TGTGCCAGCAGCCAAGACGGGGATTCTGGGGCCAACGTCCTGACTTTC,CASSQDGDSGANVLTF
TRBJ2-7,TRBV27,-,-,TGTGCCAGCAGTTTGCAGGGGACCTCCTACGAGCAGTACTTC,CASSLQGTSYEQYF
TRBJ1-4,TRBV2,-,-,TGTGCCAGCAGTGAAGGTGGGCGACTGTTTTTT,CASSEGGRLFF
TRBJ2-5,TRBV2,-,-,TGTGCCAGCACCGAGATGTCCTCGCAAGAGACCCAGTACTTC,CASTEMSSQETQYF
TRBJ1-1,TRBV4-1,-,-,TGCGCCAGCAGCCAAGGCATTTTAGGCAGGGGCACTGAAGCTTTCTTT,CASSQGILGRGTEAFF